These 14 T cell receptor beta chains were sequenced from one sample in a study of blood T cells in healthy people across ages. A second PCR of 7 to 11 cycles used a sample-barcoded 5' primer and a J-beta primer mix. TCRdb analysed the 5' RACE reads with MiXCR anew, one entry per CDR3 protein. The table records about 1,000,000 distinct CDR3 sequences, less than 50% of them present only once. Material: blood. Receptors were obtained from a woman aged 60-75 years in good health.

This chain joins TRBV6-1 and TRBJ2-5, with 7 bases matching TRBD1. The DNA end is a closer match to TRBJ2-7, so the J assignment may be wrong. The germline CDR1 and CDR2 sequences are MNHNS and SASEGT. The CDR3 consists of 15 residues. CDR3 amino acids: CASSEWAGGGNEQYF. The CDR3 DNA reads TGTGCCAGCAGTGAGTGGGCAGGGGGTGGCAACGAGCAGTACTTC.

The sample holds one count of this clonotype. The chain is built from TRBV6-1 and TRBJ2-7, with a possible D match to TRBD2 (6 bases). Germline CDR1 and CDR2: MNHNS and SASEGT. V was shortened by 4 bases and J by 2 bases, with 9 bases between the two germline ends. The CDR3 covers 13 residues. The CDR3 protein is CASSVGSAYEQYF. In DNA, the CDR3 is TGTGCCAGCAGTGTCGGGAGCGCCTACGAGCAGTACTTC.

This clonotype showed up just a few times. The rearrangement links TRBV7-3 to TRBJ2-1; 9 bases line up with TRBD2. This CDR3 contains 15 residues. The V segment lost 0 bases and the J segment 6 bases; nucleotides outside the gene matches: 3. Germline V CDR1 and CDR2: SGHTA, FQGTGA. The CDR3 nucleotides are TGTGCCAGCAGCTTAACGGCGGGAGGGCTCAATGAGCAGTTCTTC. It is translated as CASSLTAGGLNEQFF.

The V and J genes are TRBV7-9 and TRBJ1-2; possible D gene TRBD1, 6 bases. The CDR3 loop spans 14 amino acids. Germline-derived CDR1 and CDR2 are SEHNR and FQNEAQ (reference sequence). Trimming took 1 base from V and 8 from J, leaving 14 bases between them. The CDR3 region is CASSLVDSPAGYTF. In DNA, the CDR3 is TGTGCCAGCAGCTTAGTGGACAGTCCTGCGGGCTACACCTTC.

The V call is TRBV27, the J call TRBJ1-5, with 9 bases aligning to TRBD1. Losses at the gene ends were 6 bases for V and 7 bases for J; bases not matched to a gene: 4. This CDR3 region has 13 residues. Germline values: CDR1 MNHEY, CDR2 SMNVEV (reference sequence). The CDR3 DNA follows: TGTGCCAGCAGCGCCGACAGGGGGCAGCCCCAGCATTTT. The encoded protein is CASSADRGQPQHF.

J is TRBJ2-7 and V is TRBV12-3 or TRBV12-4, with a possible D match to TRBD1 (7 bases). The V end lost 0 bases, the J end lost 3 bases, and 9 bases lay between the germline ends. CDR3 length: 14 amino acids. CDR3 nucleotides: TGTGCCAGCAGTTTAGCCAGGGGGGACTACGAGCAGTACTTC. Amino acids: CASSLARGDYEQYF.

The chain is built from TRBV29-1 and TRBJ2-5; TRBD2 might be the D (6 bases). The germline V gene encodes CDR1 SQVTM and CDR2 ANQGSEA. The CDR3 spans 14 residues. The V and J ends lost 0 bases and 13 bases respectively, with 21 bases between them. The CDR3 nucleotides read TGCAGCGTTGAAGATCAAGGGACTCCATACGAGCGGTACTTC. Protein product: CSVEDQGTPYERYF.

This sequence joins TRBV27 and TRBJ2-6; D unresolved. Germline V lookup: CDR1 MNHEY, CDR2 SMNVEV (reference sequence). V shed 6 bases and J shed 4 bases, with 4 bases lying between them. The CDR3 sequence is 12 residues long. The CDR3 nucleotides read TGTGCCAGCAGCAACGGGGCCAACGTCCTGACTTTC. It translates to CASSNGANVLTF.

This clonotype came up a few times. This may be a read error: a much more frequent sequence differs by one nucleotide. The J gene is TRBJ2-4, the V gene TRBV2, with D maybe TRBD1 (5 bases). Germline V lookup: CDR1 SNHLY, CDR2 FYNNEI. Trimming stripped 3 bases from V and 13 bases from J, with 16 bases between. The CDR3 contains 13 residues. In nucleotides, the CDR3 is TGTGCCAGCAGTGAGACGACAGTCTCATGGCAGTACTTC. Translated: CASSETTVSWQYF.

This chain uses TRBV5-1 with TRBJ2-7; D remains ambiguous. The V gene's germline CDR1 is SGHRS and CDR2 YFSETQ. V lost 0 bases to trimming and J lost 2 bases, with 12 bases between them. CDR3 size: 15 residues. The DNA for the CDR3 is TGCGCCAGCAGCTTGGGAAAGCTCAATACCTACGAGCAGTACTTC. The encoded protein is CASSLGKLNTYEQYF.

Here the CDR3 reads CASSLTRTGAFF. CDR3 in DNA: TGTGCCAGCAGCCTCACAAGGACGGGAGCTTTCTTT. This rearrangement joins TRBV5-6 to TRBJ1-1; D gene unclear. From germline, CDR1 is SGHDT and CDR2 YYEEEE. V shed 4 bases and J shed 10 bases, with 14 bases lying between them. The CDR3 is 12 amino acids.

The V and J genes are TRBV7-2 and TRBJ1-2; D remains unclear. The CDR3 is made up of 14 amino acids. V was shortened by 5 bases and J by 4 bases, with 14 bases between the two germline ends. Germline loops: CDR1 SGHTA, CDR2 FQGNSA. CDR3 loop: CASSLEGSSYGYTF. The CDR3 DNA reads TGTGCCAGCAGCCTCGAAGGCTCTTCCTATGGCTACACCTTC.

V and J are TRBV29-1 and TRBJ1-4; D unclear. The CDR3 spans 13 residues. CDR1 and CDR2 from the germline V gene are SQVTM and ANQGSEA. With 3 bases removed from V and 7 bases from J, the gap between germline ends came to 12 bases. CDR3 coding DNA: TGCAGCGTTGATCGAGGTAACGGTGAAAAACTGTTTTTT. Encoded protein: CSVDRGNGEKLFF.

This clonotype was found a few times. J is TRBJ2-4 and V is TRBV20-1; 9 bases align to TRBD2. The germline CDR1 and CDR2 sequences are DFQATT and SNEGSKA (reference sequence). The CDR3 has 15 amino acids. Trimming removed 5 bases from V and 1 base from J; junction bases left unmatched: 6. This chain's CDR3 is CSASSGRKAKNIQYF. CDR3 nucleotides: TGCAGTGCTTCGAGCGGGAGGAAGGCCAAAAACATTCAGTACTTC.